The T cell receptor beta chain described here comes from a study of cytomegalovirus exposure and HLA in healthy donors. The germline V gene encodes CDR1 MNHNS and CDR2 SASEGT. This CDR3 comprises 14 residues. V was cut by 4 bases and J by 0 bases, with 8 bases left in between. 60 Vbeta and 13 Jbeta primers were used in PCR. In the original processing: Among the unique TCR beta chains that a later analysis counted, around 82 million in all, 10 million to 14 million were shared. Clones were read by immunoSEQ multiplex PCR, and TCRdb kept only the in-frame ones, dropping some. V and J calls plus clone size are reproduced from that table; the DNA served to infer D and trimming. Of about 160,000 clones in the sample, over 65% were seen once.

Sequenced input: PBMCs. The chain carries TRBV6-1 and TRBJ2-3, with D tentatively TRBD1 (5 bases). The sequence derives from a middle-aged woman in good health and CMV-seronegative. CDR3 amino acids: CASSVGQSTDTQYF. DNA of the CDR3: TGTGCCAGCAGTGTTGGACAAAGCACAGATACGCAGTATTTT.